This T cell receptor beta chain was identified during a study of blood T cell repertoires in COVID-19. Study at large: The origin of the acute and convalescent COVID-19 samples was the United States, Italy and Spain. Sources were T cells, B-cell-depleted T cells, or PBMCs; the material itself was cDNA or gDNA.

Per the study methods: Amplification with reference gene primers provided the estimates of nucleated cell counts. The assay was immunoSEQ multiplex PCR, and TCRdb's table has in-frame clones only and misses some. V, J and clone size derive from that table, while D and trimming were established from the DNA sequence. The sample gives 130,000 or so clones, 86% of which show up once; approximately 8.3% is in the top ten. Germline CDR1 is SGHTS and CDR2 is YDEGEE. The ends lost 6 bases at V and 9 bases at J; junction bases unmatched: 19. The CDR3 is 17 amino acids. The chain links TRBV5-8 to TRBJ2-1; 9 bases map to TRBD1. Sequencing input: peripheral blood. The receptor comes from a woman aged 55-70 years with acute or convalescent COVID-19. The CDR3 coding sequence is TGTGCCAGCATCCTGAACGCCCCGGGACAGGGAGGGAGTGAGCAGTTCTTC. This gives the protein CASILNAPGQGGSEQFF.